These T cell receptor beta chains were read from a single sample in a study of blood T cell repertoires in COVID-19. The table came from immunoSEQ multiplex PCR; TCRdb's copy has only in-frame clones and leaves some out. The sample has more than 50,000 clones, around nine tenths seen once. Specimen: peripheral blood. Receptor source: a human donor in a cohort sampled during active COVID-19. Each CDR3 is given with its conserved first and last residue. The order of the fields is J gene, V gene, CDR3 protein.

j_call: TRBJ2-3
v_call: TRBV11-3
cdr3_aa: CASSLDPSGGLRDTQYF

j_call: TRBJ1-1
v_call: TRBV21-1
cdr3_aa: CASNGNVSGDTEAFF

j_call: TRBJ2-1
v_call: TRBV3-1/TRBV3-2
cdr3_aa: CASSQLSNEQFF

j_call: TRBJ2-3
v_call: TRBV3-1/TRBV3-2
cdr3_aa: CASSPFRNVGRPTDTQYF

j_call: TRBJ1-5
v_call: TRBV13
cdr3_aa: CASSFVGEGQPQHF

j_call: TRBJ1-2
v_call: TRBV30
cdr3_aa: CAWSVWGQGASDYGYTF

j_call: TRBJ1-5
v_call: TRBV11-3
cdr3_aa: CASGWGQGGQPQHF

j_call: TRBJ2-3
v_call: TRBV6-5
cdr3_aa: CASSSSDTQYF

j_call: TRBJ1-5
v_call: TRBV6-5
cdr3_aa: CASEVQEFGNQPQHF

j_call: TRBJ1-3
v_call: TRBV30
cdr3_aa: CAWRVWSVSGNTIYF

j_call: TRBJ2-7
v_call: TRBV4-1
cdr3_aa: CASSQVIFSYEQYF

j_call: TRBJ1-6
v_call: TRBV27
cdr3_aa: CAIYRGVPLHF

j_call: TRBJ2-7
v_call: TRBV3-1/TRBV3-2
cdr3_aa: CASSRGPRYEQYF

j_call: TRBJ1-5
v_call: TRBV7-8
cdr3_aa: CASSFTGKVQPQHF

j_call: TRBJ1-2
v_call: TRBV29-1
cdr3_aa: CSVEGRGTNYGYTF

j_call: TRBJ2-7
v_call: TRBV19
cdr3_aa: CASSPDRGYEQYF

j_call: TRBJ1-5
v_call: TRBV7-2
cdr3_aa: CASSPGQGKSGQPQHF

j_call: TRBJ2-1
v_call: TRBV5-4
cdr3_aa: CASSFGAGGMIDEQFF

j_call: TRBJ2-3
v_call: TRBV9
cdr3_aa: CASSVSRAGGSTDTQYF

j_call: TRBJ2-7
v_call: TRBV7-6
cdr3_aa: CASSTGTVGGYEQYF

j_call: TRBJ1-1
v_call: TRBV6-5
cdr3_aa: CASRPTGGLTEAFF

j_call: TRBJ2-7
v_call: TRBV11-2
cdr3_aa: CASSHDSGEQYF

j_call: TRBJ2-2
v_call: TRBV4-1
cdr3_aa: CASSLTGLLDLGELFF

j_call: TRBJ1-2
v_call: TRBV18
cdr3_aa: CASSPYDFSAAQVYGYTF

j_call: TRBJ2-5
v_call: TRBV4-1
cdr3_aa: CASSPRDWNQETQYF

j_call: TRBJ2-3
v_call: TRBV11-3
cdr3_aa: CASSSGLAGGPRDTQYF

j_call: TRBJ1-1
v_call: TRBV10-3
cdr3_aa: CAISETGIGAFF

j_call: TRBJ2-1
v_call: TRBV28
cdr3_aa: CASSGRRESYNEQFF

j_call: TRBJ1-2
v_call: TRBV30
cdr3_aa: CAWSVATGLLYGYTF

j_call: TRBJ2-7
v_call: TRBV3-1/TRBV3-2
cdr3_aa: CASSPTGAEQYF

j_call: TRBJ2-7
v_call: TRBV7-2
cdr3_aa: CASSSPPMREQYF

j_call: TRBJ1-1
v_call: TRBV19
cdr3_aa: CASSRDGRGQAEAFF

j_call: TRBJ2-1
v_call: TRBV7-9
cdr3_aa: CASSFLGQEPYNEQFF

j_call: TRBJ1-2
v_call: TRBV5-8
cdr3_aa: CASRMGATARYTF

j_call: TRBJ1-4
v_call: TRBV5-6
cdr3_aa: CASSLFAPATNEKLFF

j_call: TRBJ2-1
v_call: TRBV7-9
cdr3_aa: CASSSEGGGDYNEQFF

j_call: TRBJ1-2
v_call: TRBV7-9
cdr3_aa: CASSLEGGSYGYTF

j_call: TRBJ1-4
v_call: TRBV15
cdr3_aa: CATSRDRTATNEKLFF

j_call: TRBJ2-5
v_call: TRBV14
cdr3_aa: CASSRRVAEETQYF

j_call: TRBJ2-3
v_call: TRBV24-1
cdr3_aa: CATSDPRTGSVPDTQYF

j_call: TRBJ1-6
v_call: TRBV5-1
cdr3_aa: CASSLDSSNSPLHF

j_call: TRBJ2-7
v_call: TRBV5-1
cdr3_aa: CASSLPGYYEQYF

j_call: TRBJ2-7
v_call: TRBV4-3
cdr3_aa: CASSQGLAGLYEQYF

j_call: TRBJ2-3
v_call: TRBV27
cdr3_aa: CASSSITGGTDTQYF

j_call: TRBJ2-7
v_call: TRBV10-3
cdr3_aa: CAINSDRGFNEQYF

j_call: TRBJ1-2
v_call: TRBV19
cdr3_aa: CASSIPLLQGKGYTF

j_call: TRBJ1-1
v_call: TRBV6-1
cdr3_aa: CASSDFRNRGLNTEAFF

j_call: TRBJ2-1
v_call: TRBV15
cdr3_aa: CATAGASGNSYNEQFF

j_call: TRBJ1-1
v_call: TRBV6-6
cdr3_aa: CASSYPSTEAFF

j_call: TRBJ1-5
v_call: TRBV19
cdr3_aa: CASSSGTRGKHQPQHF

j_call: TRBJ2-7
v_call: TRBV7-2
cdr3_aa: CASSLMTGTGREQYF

j_call: TRBJ2-2
v_call: TRBV27
cdr3_aa: CASSLRLTATNTGELFF

j_call: TRBJ2-7
v_call: TRBV7-9
cdr3_aa: CASSSDRREQYF

j_call: TRBJ2-3
v_call: TRBV5-6
cdr3_aa: CASSFTQGDTQYF

j_call: TRBJ1-5
v_call: TRBV2
cdr3_aa: CASKYRSNQPQHF

j_call: TRBJ2-1
v_call: TRBV13
cdr3_aa: CASSLGLPANEQFF

j_call: TRBJ2-2
v_call: TRBV2
cdr3_aa: CASSYSPGQMNTGELFF

j_call: TRBJ1-1
v_call: TRBV30
cdr3_aa: CAWSRDVAFF

j_call: TRBJ2-1
v_call: TRBV19
cdr3_aa: CASSIDKTSRSYNEQFF